The 27 T cell receptor beta chains below all came from one sample that was sequenced in a study of cytomegalovirus exposure and HLA in healthy donors (dated 2017 in TCRdb). Library preparation was by the immunoSEQ multiplex PCR assay. A mixture of 60 forward primers for TCR Vbeta segments and 13 reverse primers for TCR Jbeta segments was used in the multiplex PCR. This immuneACCESS table, as held by TCRdb, lists in-frame sequences with V and J called but not all clones. Of the missing ones, under half trace to an unresolved V gene in checked studies; the others have no known cause. The sample profile shows roughly 150,000 clones; approximately 80% of them were found once. The ten top clones hold roughly 6.2% of the sample. Sequenced input: PBMCs. These receptors originate from a woman aged 40 to 50 in good health and CMV-seropositive.

The V and J genes are TRBV28 and TRBJ1-2; D possibly corresponds to TRBD1 (5 bases). V was shortened by 3 bases and J by 3 bases, with 8 bases between the two germline ends. The CDR3 spans 13 residues. Germline CDR1 and CDR2: MDHEN and SYDVKM. In DNA, the CDR3 is TGTGCCAGCAGTTTGGGGCGGTACTATGGCTACACCTTC. As protein: CASSLGRYYGYTF.

The CDR3 sequence: CASSLSLMNTEAFF. CDR3 nucleotides: TGTGCCAGCAGCCTCAGTCTTATGAACACTGAAGCTTTCTTT. The chain has TRBV9 and TRBJ1-1; D unclear. Trimming removed 4 bases from V and 0 bases from J, with 10 bases in between. CDR1 and CDR2 from the germline V gene are SGDLS and YYNGEE. CDR3 size: 14 residues.

The chain combines TRBV7-9 with TRBJ2-5, with 8 nucleotides matching TRBD1. The DNA end favors TRBJ2-7, so the J call may be wrong. Germline V CDR1 and CDR2: SEHNR, FQNEAQ (reference sequence). This CDR3 spans 14 amino acids. CDR3 DNA: TGTGCCAGCAGCTTTGCGGACAGGGACTACGAGCAGTACTTC. Amino acid sequence: CASSFADRDYEQYF.

V gene TRBV2 combines with J gene TRBJ2-7; 11 bases map to TRBD2. CDR1 and CDR2 (germline): SNHLY, FYNNEI. The length of the CDR3 is 15 residues. J gave up 6 bases and V 7 bases, and 11 bases lay outside the gene matches. The CDR3 bases are TGTGCCAGCACACCAACTAGCGGGAGTCGTTCCGAGCAGTACTTC. This sequence encodes CASTPTSGSRSEQYF.

The chain combines TRBV19 with TRBJ1-3; TRBD1 aligns across 10 bases. V dropped 4 bases and J dropped 0; count of bases not matched to a gene: 9. This CDR3 comprises 18 residues. The germline V gene has CDR1 LNHDA and CDR2 SQIVND (reference sequence). In DNA form, the CDR3 reads TGTGCCAGTAGTACGGTGACAGGGGGCACGAGCTCTGGAAACACCATATATTTT. Translating it yields CASSTVTGGTSSGNTIYF.

The chain links TRBV7-2 to TRBJ1-2; D uncertain. There are 15 residues in the CDR3. The ends were cut back, 1 base at V and 4 bases at J, with 13 bases in the middle. Germline-derived CDR1 and CDR2 are SGHTA and FQGNSA. The CDR3 DNA follows: TGTGCCAGCAGCTTAGACCCGGGAGCCGGCTATGGCTACACCTTC. Translated, it gives CASSLDPGAGYGYTF.

Regarding this clone: A read error may account for a junction end that differs from germline. This chain joins TRBV5-1 and TRBJ2-3, with TRBD2 identical over 14 bases. The CDR3 extends over 16 amino acids. In germline, CDR1 is SGHRS, CDR2 YFSETQ. Here the CDR3 reads CASSLGLAGAGDTQYF. The CDR3 DNA reads TGCGCCAGCAGTTTGGGACTAGCGGGAGCAGGAGATACGCAGTATTTT.

The chain couples TRBV12-5 to TRBJ2-1; 8 positions agree with TRBD2. The CDR3 is 14 residues long. In germline, CDR1 is LGHNT, CDR2 FRNRAP. Trimming took 1 base from V and 6 from J; bases not matched to a gene: 2. The CDR3 is CASGLGLAGNEQFF. Written as DNA, the CDR3 is TGTGCTAGTGGTTTGGGGCTAGCGGGCAATGAGCAGTTCTTC.

The chain is built from TRBV19 and TRBJ1-4, with 7 bases aligning to TRBD1. V lost 6 bases and J lost 6; bases outside the gene matches: 10. The CDR3 loop spans 15 amino acids. The germline gives CDR1 LNHDA, CDR2 SQIVND (reference sequence). The CDR3 nucleotides read TGTGCCAGTAGGCACGGGACAGCCTATGATGAAAAACTGTTTTTT. This translates into CASRHGTAYDEKLFF.

This chain joins TRBV2 and TRBJ1-2, with unresolved D. The CDR3 is 13 amino acids. CDR1 and CDR2 (germline): SNHLY, FYNNEI. Trimming took off 3 bases at V and 0 bases at J, with 5 bases between the two ends. DNA of the CDR3: TGTGCCAGCAGTGACACAGCTAACTATGGCTACACCTTC. Translated: CASSDTANYGYTF.

The sample holds one count of this clone. The chain couples TRBV6-1 to TRBJ2-7; 7 nucleotides match TRBD2. Germline CDR1 MNHNS, CDR2 SASEGT. The CDR3 consists of 14 residues. With 7 bases clipped from V and 0 bases from J, the junction kept 6 bases outside the gene matches. CDR3 bases: TGTGCCAGCAACCAGGGCGGGAGCTCCTACGAGCAGTACTTC. Its protein is CASNQGGSSYEQYF.

J is TRBJ2-3 and V is TRBV6-1; D possibly corresponds to TRBD2 (6 bases). The CDR3 covers 15 residues. Germline V gene data show CDR1 as MNHNS and CDR2 as SASEGT. V lost 0 bases and J 6 bases, leaving 13 bases between the germline ends. The CDR3 sequence is CASSEAGGSRDTQYF. The CDR3, as DNA: TGTGCCAGCAGTGAAGCGGGGGGATCGAGGGATACGCAGTATTTT.

V gene TRBV7-2 combines with J gene TRBJ2-3, with TRBD2 as a possible D gene (5 bases). Germline V CDR1 and CDR2: SGHTA, FQGNSA. Deletions cut 5 bases from V and 13 bases from J, with 19 bases between. The CDR3 is 13 residues long. CDR3 sequence reads: CASSPRDPREKYF. CDR3 DNA sequence: TGTGCCAGCAGCCCCCGAGACCCTCGGGAAAAGTATTTT.

This clone occurred once. The chain employs TRBV29-1 and TRBJ1-1; 7 bases agree with TRBD1. The ends lost 7 bases at V and 0 bases at J; junction bases unmatched: 5. The CDR3 is 13 residues long. Germline values: CDR1 SQVTM, CDR2 ANQGSEA. In nucleotides, the CDR3 is TGCAGCGCCGCGGGACAGATGAACACTGAAGCTTTCTTT. Its protein is CSAAGQMNTEAFF. The variable domain in full, with the rest retrieved from reference TRBV29-1 and TRBJ1-1, is SAVISQKPSRDICQRGTSLTIQCQVDSQVTMMFWYRQQPGQSLTLIATANQGSEATYESGFVIDKFPISRPNLTFSTLTVSNMSPEDSSIYLCSAAGQMNTEAFFGQGTRLTVV.

This clone was seen only a few times. The V and J genes are TRBV2 and TRBJ2-3; D is possibly TRBD2 (6 bases). Trimming stripped 5 bases from V and 2 bases from J, with 8 bases between. The CDR3 spans 13 residues. The V gene's germline CDR1 is SNHLY and CDR2 FYNNEI. In DNA, the CDR3 is TGTGCCAGCAGTAGCGGGCCCACAGATACGCAGTATTTT. This translates into CASSSGPTDTQYF.

This chain connects TRBV6-5 to TRBJ1-3; D may be TRBD1 (5 bases). Germline V gene lookup returns CDR1 MNHEY and CDR2 SVGAGI. This CDR3 contains 14 residues. V was shortened by 7 bases and J by 0 bases, with 10 bases between the two germline ends. The CDR3 DNA reads as TGTGCCAGCAAGGTCGGGGGCTCTGGAAACACCATATATTTT. This sequence encodes CASKVGGSGNTIYF.

This chain uses TRBV13 with TRBJ2-5, with TRBD2 matching 7 bases. The closer fit of TRBJ2-7 to the DNA end suggests the J call may be wrong. CDR3 length equals 16 residues. The germline gives CDR1 PRHDT, CDR2 FYEKMQ (reference sequence). Written as DNA, the CDR3 is TGTGCCAGCAGCTTCCTAGCGGATGTGAGCTCCTACGAGCAGTACTTC. Protein product: CASSFLADVSSYEQYF.

This clone was seen just once. The V gene is TRBV6-1, the J gene TRBJ1-2; unclear D gene. This CDR3 is 13 amino acids long. The germline V gene has CDR1 MNHNS and CDR2 SASEGT. Trimming shortened V by 8 bases and J by 8 bases, and 18 bases separated the two germline ends. The CDR3 region has the DNA TGTGCCAGCTGCGAGTTCAGAGGCGGGGGCTACACCTTC. Amino acid sequence: CASCEFRGGGYTF.

This clone appeared a single time. The genes are TRBV5-1 and TRBJ1-1; 7 bases line up with TRBD1. The J segment lost 6 bases and the V segment lost 4 bases, leaving 6 bases of the junction unmatched. CDR1 and CDR2 (germline): SGHRS, YFSETQ. The CDR3 length is 13 residues. CDR3 coding DNA: TGCGCCAGCAGCCCCTGGACAGGCCCTGAAGCTTTCTTT. Its translation: CASSPWTGPEAFF.

In regard to this clone: Other DNA sequences of this sample code for an identical CDR3. This rearrangement joins TRBV5-1 to TRBJ1-6; D gene uncertain. Germline loops: CDR1 SGHRS, CDR2 YFSETQ. The CDR3 runs 14 residues. V was clipped by 0 bases and J by 9 bases, with 10 bases between them. The CDR3 reads CASSLGQERSPLHF. In nucleotides, the CDR3 is TGCGCCAGCAGCTTGGGGCAGGAACGTTCACCCCTCCACTTT. The whole variable domain, filled in from reference TRBV5-1 and TRBJ1-6, reads KAGVTQTPRYLIKTRGQQVTLSCSPISGHRSVSWYQQTPGQGLQFLFEYFSETQRNKGNFPGRFSGRQFSNSRSEMNVSTLELGDSALYLCASSLGQERSPLHFGNGTRLTVT.

The chain uses TRBV4-2 and TRBJ2-5, with 11 nucleotides matching TRBD2. CDR1 is LGHNA and CDR2 is YNFKEQ in the germline V gene. The CDR3 has 17 amino acids. The trim removed 0 bases at V and 5 bases at J, leaving 8 bases unmatched. CDR3 sequence (DNA): TGTGCCAGCAGCCAAGATGCCACTAGCGGGAGTTATGAGACCCAGTACTTC. Translation: CASSQDATSGSYETQYF.

The chain employs TRBV6-5 and TRBJ2-1, with 9 bases lining up with TRBD1. V lost 6 bases to trimming and J lost 3 bases; unmatched junction nucleotides: 6. Germline CDR1 reads MNHEY; CDR2 reads SVGAGI. The CDR3 has 15 amino acids. The CDR3: CASRKQGAGYNEQFF. The CDR3 DNA is TGTGCCAGCAGGAAACAGGGGGCAGGCTACAATGAGCAGTTCTTC.

V and J are TRBV14 and TRBJ2-3; 12 positions agree with TRBD2. Germline CDR1 is SGHDN and CDR2 is FVKESK. After removal of 2 bases from V and 4 bases from J, the junction contained 4 bases not matched to a gene. The CDR3 covers 16 residues. The CDR3 loop reads CASSQWLAGGADTQYF. DNA of the CDR3: TGTGCCAGCAGCCAATGGCTAGCGGGAGGGGCAGATACGCAGTATTTT.

The genes are TRBV5-4 and TRBJ2-7; 8 positions agree with TRBD2. J was trimmed by 2 bases and V by 4 bases; bases with no gene match: 11. CDR1 and CDR2 (germline): SGHNT, YYREEE (reference sequence). This CDR3 contains 16 residues. The CDR3 spells CASSPRAGEFTYEQYF. Here the CDR3 DNA reads TGTGCCAGCAGCCCCCGAGCGGGAGAGTTCACCTACGAGCAGTACTTC.

This clone was counted a single time. This chain joins TRBV7-2 and TRBJ1-2, with 8 bases that match TRBD1. The CDR3 is 13 residues long. Germline V gives CDR1 SGHTA, CDR2 FQGNSA. The ends lost 5 bases at V and 8 bases at J; junction bases unmatched: 7. DNA of the CDR3: TGTGCCAGCAGCATCGACAGGGGCCAAGGCTACACCTTC. Its protein is CASSIDRGQGYTF.

About this clone itself: One end of the junction fails to match germline, which may point to a read error. The chain is built from TRBV7-7 and TRBJ1-4; a weak D match, TRBD1 (5 bases). The CDR3 extends over 13 amino acids. Looked up from germline, CDR1 is SSHAT and CDR2 is FNYEAQ (reference sequence). CDR3 DNA sequence: TGTGCTAGCAGCCAAGGGGTAGAAGAAAAACTGTTTTTT. It yields the protein CASSQGVEEKLFF.

This clone has a handful of counts. V is TRBV10-3 and J is TRBJ1-2; 7 nucleotides align to TRBD1. Germline CDR1 is ENHRY and CDR2 is SYGVKD. The length of the CDR3 is 13 residues. The CDR3 here is CAHRGPNEQVYTF. CDR3 DNA sequence: TGTGCACATAGGGGGCCAAATGAGCAAGTCTACACCTTC.